This T cell receptor beta chain is drawn from a study of T cell responses to AZD1222 COVID-19 vaccine (dated by TCRdb to the early 2020s). For the wider study: A total of 230 to 250 trial participants underwent TCR sequencing, of whom some 200 had received two doses of AZD1222 and around 26 had received two doses of the MenACWY control vaccine. Trial participants were enrolled into age subgroups of 18-55, 56-69 and 70-plus years, which contained around 150, 28 and 57 TCR-sequenced participants, respectively.

To note about this clone: The antigen this receptor binds is unknown. Within one base of it there is no much larger clone, and no base qualities were kept.

The CDR3 regions of human TCRbeta chains were analyzed by immunosequencing. As for the original processing: Repertoire TCRs were matched against a reference library of SARS-CoV-2-specific TCRs generated with the MIRA antigen-specificity platform. Breadth was defined as the fraction of unique TCRs that were SARS-CoV-2-associated, and depth was defined as the fraction of total T cells that were SARS-CoV-2-associated. Using the MIRA data, each spike-specific TCR was assigned both to the spike region to which the TCR was reactive and to a CD4 or CD8 class. Log10-transformed breadth and depth values were compared by one-way ANOVA with Sidak's multiple comparisons tests. Here the immuneACCESS table is served through TCRdb, limited to in-frame sequences with V and J called. Missing clones are a known gap in these copies; in checked studies unresolved V genes cover under half, and the rest lacks a known reason. V and J calls and clone size are given by that table; D and trimming were obtained from the DNA. The sample records approximately 100,000 clones, approximately 91% of which are singletons. More than 10% of the sample comes from the top ten.

The time point label, as the study defines it: baseline before first vaccination. The treatment or condition label here, explained by the study, means: meningococcal conjugate vaccine given as trial control. Vaccinee samples came from UK trials COV001 and COV002, including a single-blind randomized controlled phase 2/3 trial of AZD1222 (ChAdOx1 nCoV-19) in healthy adults. For TCRbeta chain sequencing, PBMC samples from trial participants were taken at day 0 and at day 28 after the second dose. Results the study describes overall, beyond this receptor: A significant rise in spike-specific TCR breadth and depth was observed after two AZD1222 doses relative to day 0 and relative to MenACWY recipients. The whole spike protein was spanned by vaccine-associated CD4 TCRs, and dominant responses were seen in regions 160-218 and 743-854. Reportedly, close to half of the unique spike-specific TCRs recognized epitopes lying outside the regions that are mutated in the B.1.351 and B.1.1.7 variants. Only a handful of AZD1222 recipients were SARS-CoV-2 seropositive at baseline, limiting conclusions about previously exposed vaccinees. Because no samples from the day 14 peak response were available, repertoires could be characterized only after the peak T cell response. In the small 56-69-year group, the increase in depth fell short of significance, most likely because of low power. Participants were mostly white British and included more females than males, and it was suggested by the authors that clonal diversity may have been underestimated.

The CDR3, cysteine through phenylalanine, is 11 amino acids long. Just the 33-base CDR3 DNA is kept, in frame starting at base 1. V loses 4 bases of germline sequence and J loses 4 bases, and the interval between the two ends is 8 bases. CDR1 SQVTM and CDR2 ANQGSEA are derived from the germline V gene. This specimen consisted of peripheral blood, obtained on day 0 of MenACWY control vaccination. The receptor was isolated from an adult in good health. The chain employs TRBV29-1 and TRBJ2-7, with the D gene call left open. The bases read TGCAGCGTTGTTCGGGCTTACGAGCAGTACTTC. It translates as CSVVRAYEQYF.